A selection of T cell receptor beta chains follows, all from one sample in a study of patients and donors after allogeneic stem cell transplantation. TCRdb analysed the RT-PCR reads with MiXCR anew, one entry per CDR3 protein. Of over 200,000 distinct CDR3 sequences detected, about 38% appear once; the ten largest clones hold about 9.9%. Input material: blood, either unsorted or a sorted T cell fraction (not recorded which). Every receptor here comes from a human donor who was either an allogeneic HSCT recipient or a stem cell or donor lymphocyte infusion donor (not recorded which). It is not recorded whose cells these are; they may come from a transplant donor. Both conserved end residues are part of each CDR3. A D gene is named only where the DNA matches it firmly. A row's size may be missing; if present it is once, few, many or a size class.

j_call,v_call,clone_size,d_call,cdr3_nt,cdr3_aa
TRBJ1-4,TRBV12-3/TRBV12-4,-,-,TGTGCCAGCAGGGGACCGGGGCAGTTCGTGAAACTGTTTTTT,CASRGPGQFVKLFF
TRBJ1-1,TRBV20-1,-,-,TGCAGCCAGGACCGGGGCGACACTGAAGCTTTCTTT,CSQDRGDTEAFF
TRBJ1-6,TRBV3-1,-,-,TGTGCCAGCAGCCAAGGAGGGGGCTATAATTCACCCCTCCACTTT,CASSQGGGYNSPLHF
TRBJ2-3,TRBV4-2,few,TRBD1,TGTGCCAGCAGCCAAGCCCCGGCGGGGACAGGAGTGGCCACAGATACGCAGTATTTT,CASSQAPAGTGVATDTQYF
TRBJ2-7,TRBV24-1,-,-,TGTGCCACCAGCCAACGTTCGCCAAAGACAGGAATCTACGAGCAGTACTTC,CATSQRSPKTGIYEQYF
TRBJ2-7,TRBV10-3,few,TRBD1,TGTGCCATCAGTGAGTTGGCAGGGGGTAAATCCTACGAGCAGTACTTC,CAISELAGGKSYEQYF
TRBJ1-1,TRBV5-1,once,-,TGCGCCAGCAGCCCCTATGGGCCCTGGGGCACTGAAGCTTTCTTT,CASSPYGPWGTEAFF
TRBJ2-7,TRBV12-3/TRBV12-4,-,-,TGTGCCACCGCGCCAGGCGTACTGCCTTACGAGCAGTACTTC,CATAPGVLPYEQYF
TRBJ1-1,TRBV7-2,-,-,TGTGCCAGCAGCCGTACCCACAGGAACACTGAAGCTTTCTTT,CASSRTHRNTEAFF
TRBJ1-5,TRBV5-1,-,-,TGCGCCAGCAGCTTGGCGGGCAGGGGAGGCAATCAGCCCCAGCATTTT,CASSLAGRGGNQPQHF